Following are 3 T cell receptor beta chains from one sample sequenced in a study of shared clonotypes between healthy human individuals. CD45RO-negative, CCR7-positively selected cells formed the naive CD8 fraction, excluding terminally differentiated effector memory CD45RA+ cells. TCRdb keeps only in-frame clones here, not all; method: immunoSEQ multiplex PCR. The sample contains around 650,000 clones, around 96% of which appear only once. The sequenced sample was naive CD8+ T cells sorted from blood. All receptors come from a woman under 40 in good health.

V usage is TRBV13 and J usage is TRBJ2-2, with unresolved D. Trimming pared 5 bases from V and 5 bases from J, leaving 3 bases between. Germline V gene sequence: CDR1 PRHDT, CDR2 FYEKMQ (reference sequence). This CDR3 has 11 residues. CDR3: CASSTTGELFF. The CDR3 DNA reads TGTGCCAGCAGCACGACCGGGGAGCTGTTTTTT.

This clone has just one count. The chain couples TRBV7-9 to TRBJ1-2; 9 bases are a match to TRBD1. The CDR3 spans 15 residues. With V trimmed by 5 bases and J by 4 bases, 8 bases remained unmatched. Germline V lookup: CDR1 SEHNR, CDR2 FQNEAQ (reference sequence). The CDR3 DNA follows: TGTGCCAGCAGCATGCTACAGGGGGCGGTCTATGGCTACACCTTC. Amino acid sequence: CASSMLQGAVYGYTF.

The CDR3 is CASSYSSLGQPQHF. Here the CDR3 DNA reads TGTGCCAGCAGTTACTCGTCCCTCGGTCAGCCCCAGCATTTT. This chain uses TRBV6-5 with TRBJ1-5; no clear D. Trimming shortened V by 0 bases and J by 6 bases, and 9 bases separated the two germline ends. Germline-derived CDR1 and CDR2 are MNHEY and SVGAGI. The CDR3 is made up of 14 amino acids.